Below, 19 T cell receptor beta chains from the same sample are listed, as sequenced in a study of response to subunit inactivated influenza vaccine. TCRdb reprocessed the RT-PCR reads via MiXCR and lists one record per CDR3 protein. The table includes more than 700,000 distinct CDR3 sequences, over 20% detected once. This specimen was PBMCs from blood, taken roughly 5 days after vaccination. Receptor source: a man aged 45-65 years who received an inactivated influenza vaccine.

Only a few counts were recorded for this clonotype. The chain is built from TRBV6-5 and TRBJ1-4; D is uncertain. The CDR3 runs 16 residues. The ends were cut back, 0 bases at V and 4 bases at J, with 12 bases in the middle. Germline-derived CDR1 and CDR2 are MNHEY and SVGAGI. CDR3 coding DNA: TGTGCCAGCAGTTACTCCGGGCCTTACCATAATGAAAAACTGTTTTTT. It specifies CASSYSGPYHNEKLFF.

This clonotype came up a few times. The chain has TRBV28 and TRBJ2-7, with D maybe TRBD2 (6 bases). The germline V gene has CDR1 MDHEN and CDR2 SYDVKM. The CDR3 loop spans 15 amino acids. The V end was cut by 5 bases, the J end by 6 bases, with 20 bases between. The CDR3 protein is CASSPTTDYGLEQYF. The DNA of the CDR3 is TGTGCCAGCAGTCCGACTACGGACTACGGCCTCGAGCAGTACTTC.

This clonotype was detected only a few times. The rearrangement uses TRBV3-1 and TRBJ2-5; D unresolved. Trimming shortened V by 8 bases and J by 5 bases, and 18 bases separated the two germline ends. Germline CDR1 reads LGHDT; CDR2 reads YNNKEL (reference sequence). The CDR3 length is 14 residues. This CDR3 is CASSPLEAWETQYF. The DNA of the CDR3 is TGTGCCAGCTCCCCTTTAGAAGCGTGGGAGACCCAGTACTTC.

The chain couples TRBV20-1 to TRBJ2-5; D unresolved. Germline V CDR1 and CDR2: DFQATT, SNEGSKA (reference sequence). This CDR3 has 13 amino acids. Trimming pared 0 bases from V and 4 bases from J, leaving 9 bases between. DNA of the CDR3: TGCAGTGCTAGAGACAGGTTTCGAGAGACCCAGTACTTC. Encoded protein: CSARDRFRETQYF.

This clonotype was observed many times. V gene TRBV5-5 combines with J gene TRBJ2-1; TRBD2 aligns across 9 bases. The CDR3 loop spans 16 amino acids. Unmatched junction bases numbered 6, after V lost 1 base and J lost 4 bases. CDR1 and CDR2 from the germline V gene are SGHKS and YYEKEE (reference sequence). The CDR3 spells CASSLIAGGLYNEQFF. CDR3 nucleotides: TGTGCCAGCAGCTTGATCGCGGGGGGGCTTTACAATGAGCAGTTCTTC.

Many counts were recorded for this clonotype. This chain connects TRBV7-2 to TRBJ2-7, with 10 bases that match TRBD1. The germline V gene encodes CDR1 SGHTA and CDR2 FQGNSA. The V and J ends lost 1 base and 5 bases, in that order; junction bases with no gene match: 8. CDR3 size: 16 residues. Written as DNA, the CDR3 is TGTGCCAGCAGCTTAGATTATTACGGGACAGGGGACGAGCAGTACTTC. The encoded protein is CASSLDYYGTGDEQYF.

This clonotype was seen only a few times. The rearrangement uses TRBV5-1 and TRBJ2-1; 8 bases fit TRBD1. This CDR3 comprises 18 residues. Looked up from germline, CDR1 is SGHRS and CDR2 is YFSETQ. V lost 3 bases to trimming and J lost 3 bases; unmatched junction nucleotides: 14. The chain's CDR3 is CASSSGTGVHLLYNEQFF. DNA for the CDR3: TGCGCCAGCAGCTCTGGGACAGGAGTACACCTTCTCTACAATGAGCAGTTCTTC. Looking up the rest from reference TRBV5-1 and TRBJ2-1 gives the full variable domain: KAGVTQTPRYLIKTRGQQVTLSCSPISGHRSVSWYQQTPGQGLQFLFEYFSETQRNKGNFPGRFSGRQFSNSRSEMNVSTLELGDSALYLCASSSGTGVHLLYNEQFFGPGTRLTVL.

The chain carries TRBV15 and TRBJ1-2, with no clear D. The CDR3 loop spans 12 amino acids. The germline CDR1 and CDR2 sequences are LNHNV and YYDKDF (reference sequence). Trimming cost V 4 bases and J 1 base, with 4 bases left between them. CDR3 DNA: TGTGCCACCAGCACCCTTAACTATGGCTACACCTTC. Residues: CATSTLNYGYTF.

The chain links TRBV6-2 or TRBV6-3 to TRBJ1-2; D is undetermined. The CDR3 runs to 15 residues. Between the trimmed V and J ends, which lost 6 bases and 0 bases, there was a span of 14 bases. Germline CDR1 is MNHEY and CDR2 is SVGEGT. The CDR3 loop reads CASSRGIGANYGYTF. The CDR3 DNA follows: TGTGCCAGCAGCCGGGGAATAGGAGCTAACTATGGCTACACCTTC.

This sequence joins TRBV6-4 and TRBJ2-5; 7 bases match TRBD1. Germline-derived CDR1 and CDR2 are MRHNA and SNTAGT. The length of the CDR3 is 18 residues. This CDR3 is CTRSLWSGNRGPQETQYF. The CDR3 nucleotides are TGTACCCGCAGTTTATGGTCGGGTAACAGGGGCCCACAAGAGACCCAGTACTTC.

This chain uses TRBV20-1 with TRBJ2-2; D gene unclear. CDR1 and CDR2 from the germline V gene are DFQATT and SNEGSKA (reference sequence). This CDR3 is 12 amino acids long. With 3 bases removed from V and 6 bases from J, the gap between germline ends came to 8 bases. The CDR3, as DNA: TGCAGTGCTAGTGGCCAGCCCGGGGAGCTGTTTTTT. Translation: CSASGQPGELFF.

In its sample, this clonotype was seen a few times. The chain recombines TRBV4-2 with TRBJ2-5, with 8 nucleotides matching TRBD2. This CDR3 has 17 amino acids. Germline V CDR1 and CDR2: LGHNA, YNFKEQ. The J segment lost 2 bases and the V segment lost 0 bases, leaving 8 bases of the junction unmatched. The CDR3 bases are TGTGCCAGCAGCCAAGATCGGGGTAGCGGGATTCAAGAGACCCAGTACTTC. It yields the protein CASSQDRGSGIQETQYF.

The rearrangement links TRBV15 to TRBJ2-7; TRBD2 might be the D (5 bases). V shed 4 bases and J shed 0 bases, with 10 bases lying between them. The CDR3 is 14 residues long. CDR1 is LNHNV and CDR2 is YYDKDF in the germline V gene (reference sequence). For the CDR3, the DNA is TGTGCCACCAGCAAACTAGGTCCCTCCTACGAGCAGTACTTC. Protein sequence: CATSKLGPSYEQYF.

This clonotype was detected once. V is TRBV5-6 and J is TRBJ2-7; D is undetermined. The V gene's germline CDR1 is SGHDT and CDR2 YYEEEE. CDR3 length: 17 residues. Deletions cut 3 bases from V and 1 base from J, with 20 bases between. This CDR3 reads CASSYTVFNFGSYEQYF. The DNA of the CDR3 is TGTGCCAGCAGCTATACAGTATTTAATTTTGGTTCCTACGAGCAGTACTTC.

The rearrangement links TRBV6-2 or TRBV6-3 to TRBJ1-1, with D tentatively TRBD1 (5 bases). Trimming cost V 4 bases and J 4 bases, with 13 bases left between them. Germline V CDR1 and CDR2: MNHEY, SVGEGT. This CDR3 has 14 residues. Here the CDR3 DNA reads TGTGCCAGCAGTTCTCTTGGGGGACGCACTGAAGCTTTCTTT. This gives the protein CASSSLGGRTEAFF.

J is TRBJ2-1 and V is TRBV24-1; no clear D gene. The V gene lost 4 bases and the J gene lost 6 bases, with 15 bases spanning the gap. CDR1 KGHDR and CDR2 SFDVKD come from the germline V gene. This CDR3 is 15 amino acids long. The DNA of the CDR3 is TGTGCCACCAGTGAAAAGATAACGACCCCCAATGAGCAGTTCTTC. Its protein is CATSEKITTPNEQFF.

This clonotype was seen a few times. V is TRBV20-1 and J is TRBJ2-7; 10 bases agree with TRBD1. Germline CDR1 DFQATT, CDR2 SNEGSKA (reference sequence). V lost 2 bases and J lost 3; bases outside the gene matches: 7. This CDR3 is built from 15 residues. This chain's CDR3 is CSARFEGQGFYEQYF. The CDR3 nucleotides are TGCAGTGCTAGATTTGAGGGACAGGGGTTCTACGAGCAGTACTTC.

The chain couples TRBV15 to TRBJ1-1; no clear D gene. The CDR3 length is 14 residues. Germline loops: CDR1 LNHNV, CDR2 YYDKDF (reference sequence). Trimming took 2 bases from V and 1 from J, leaving 8 bases between them. The chain's CDR3 is CATSRHIKNTEAFF. DNA of the CDR3: TGTGCCACCAGCAGACACATAAAGAACACTGAAGCTTTCTTT.

This clonotype has more than one count but fewer than ten. The chain has TRBV24-1 and TRBJ2-1; D might be TRBD1 (5 bases). The CDR3 is 13 residues long. CDR1 and CDR2 from the germline V gene are KGHDR and SFDVKD. V gave up 4 bases and J gave up 8 bases, with 11 bases separating them. CDR3 amino acids: CATSDLDSYEQFF. CDR3 sequence (DNA): TGTGCCACCAGTGACCTCGACAGTTATGAGCAGTTCTTC.